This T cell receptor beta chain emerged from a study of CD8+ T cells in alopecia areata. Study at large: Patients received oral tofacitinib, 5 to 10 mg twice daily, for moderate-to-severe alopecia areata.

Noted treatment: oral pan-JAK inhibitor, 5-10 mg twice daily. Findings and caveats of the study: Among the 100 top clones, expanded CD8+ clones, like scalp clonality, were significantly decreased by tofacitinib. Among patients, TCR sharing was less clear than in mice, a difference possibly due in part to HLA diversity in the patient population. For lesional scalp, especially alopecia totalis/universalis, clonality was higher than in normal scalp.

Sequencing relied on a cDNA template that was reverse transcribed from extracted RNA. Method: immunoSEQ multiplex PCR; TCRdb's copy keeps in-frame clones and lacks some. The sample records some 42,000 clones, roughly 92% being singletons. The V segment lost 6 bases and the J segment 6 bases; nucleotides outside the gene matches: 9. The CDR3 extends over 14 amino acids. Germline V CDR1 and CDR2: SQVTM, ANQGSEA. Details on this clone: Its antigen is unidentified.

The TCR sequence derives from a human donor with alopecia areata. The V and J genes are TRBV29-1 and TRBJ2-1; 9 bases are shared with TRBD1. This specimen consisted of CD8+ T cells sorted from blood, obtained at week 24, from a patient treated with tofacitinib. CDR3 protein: CSVAGTGQGNEQFF. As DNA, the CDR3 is TGCAGCGTCGCCGGGACAGGGCAAGGCAATGAGCAGTTCTTC.